Below are 5 T cell receptor beta chains sequenced from a single sample in a study of identical twins. TCRdb fed the 5' RACE reads into MiXCR, producing one record per CDR3 protein. The table lists 1,800,000 or so distinct CDR3 sequences, less than 40% of them singletons. The sample comprised cord blood. Receptors originate from a newborn girl in good health.

This clonotype was seen a handful of times. The V gene is TRBV19, the J gene TRBJ2-5, with TRBD1 matching over 7 bases. The better agreement between TRBJ2-7 and the DNA end casts doubt on the J call. This CDR3 comprises 14 residues. Germline CDR1 reads LNHDA; CDR2 reads SQIVND (reference sequence). The CDR3 DNA reads as TGTGCCAGTAGGAACATCGCAGGGGGTTCCGAGCAGTACTTC. Translated, it gives CASRNIAGGSEQYF.

The chain combines TRBV2 with TRBJ2-1, with TRBD2 identical over 10 bases. Unmatched junction bases numbered 7, after V lost 5 bases and J lost 6 bases. Germline V CDR1 and CDR2: SNHLY, FYNNEI. CDR3 size: 15 residues. The CDR3 DNA reads TGTGCCAGCAGTCCTCGTAGCGGGGGGACCAATGAGCAGTTCTTC. Translation: CASSPRSGGTNEQFF. Using reference TRBV2 and TRBJ2-1 for the parts outside the CDR3, the full variable domain is EPEVTQTPSHQVTQMGQEVILRCVPISNHLYFYWYRQILGQKVEFLVSFYNNEISEKSEIFDDQFSVERPDGSNFTLKIRSTKLEDSAMYFCASSPRSGGTNEQFFGPGTRLTVL.

This clonotype appeared once. The V and J genes are TRBV30 and TRBJ2-5, with 13 bases aligning to TRBD2. V dropped 1 base and J dropped 5; count of bases not matched to a gene: 4. In germline, CDR1 is GTSNPN, CDR2 SVGIG (reference sequence). This CDR3 has 15 residues. The CDR3 here is CAWSAGTSGVETQYF. The CDR3, as DNA: TGTGCCTGGAGTGCCGGGACTAGCGGGGTTGAGACCCAGTACTTC.

This clonotype was recorded a few times. V usage is TRBV10-3 and J usage is TRBJ1-2, with 8 bases fitting TRBD1. The CDR3 loop spans 17 amino acids. Trimming removed 0 bases from V and 4 bases from J; junction bases left unmatched: 10. Per the germline V gene, CDR1 is ENHRY and CDR2 is SYGVKD. Here the CDR3 DNA reads TGTGCCATCAGTGAGTCCCGGACAGGGCAGCCCCTCTATGGCTACACCTTC. Amino acid sequence: CAISESRTGQPLYGYTF.

The chain carries TRBV9 and TRBJ2-1; no clear D gene. The ends were cut back, 0 bases at V and 2 bases at J, with 9 bases in the middle. Germline CDR1 reads SGDLS; CDR2 reads YYNGEE. The CDR3 length is 15 residues. CDR3 nucleotide sequence: TGTGCCAGCAGCGTAGATGGGTTAACCTACAATGAGCAGTTCTTC. The encoded protein is CASSVDGLTYNEQFF.